This TCR beta chain derives from a study of response to subunit inactivated influenza vaccine. In its sample, this clonotype was seen a few times. The antigen remains unidentified. MiXCR, applied by TCRdb to the RT-PCR reads, yields one record per CDR3 protein. The table records approximately 530,000 distinct CDR3 sequences, roughly 7.9% of them present only once. Germline CDR1 SGDLS, CDR2 YYNGEE. The ends were cut back, 0 bases at V and 0 bases at J, with 10 bases in the middle. The CDR3 loop spans 16 amino acids. Study-level points and caveats: Only a handful of new T cells, the authors suggested, are recruited with each seasonal influenza vaccination.

Sequenced material: PBMCs from blood, taken roughly 24 months after vaccination. V usage is TRBV9 and J usage is TRBJ2-1; maybe TRBD2 (6 bases). The TCR originated in a man between 45 and 75 years old who received an inactivated influenza vaccine. CDR3 in amino acids: CASSVVGSGSYNEQFF. In DNA, the CDR3 is TGTGCCAGCAGCGTAGTCGGGAGTGGCTCCTACAATGAGCAGTTCTTC.